The text below deals with one TCR beta chain. The sample comes from a study of blood T cell repertoires in COVID-19. For the study at large: In each case, the material was cDNA or gDNA derived from T cells, B-cell-depleted T cells, or PBMCs.

With 6 bases clipped from V and 4 bases from J, the junction kept 16 bases outside the gene matches. CDR3 size: 17 residues. The germline V gene encodes CDR1 MDHEN and CDR2 SYDVKM. Clones were read by immunoSEQ multiplex PCR, and TCRdb kept only the in-frame ones, dropping some. Among some 200,000 clones, 70% to 90% were seen once, and the ten largest hold 2% to 3%. This receptor was taken from a middle-aged man with active or convalescent COVID-19. J is TRBJ1-2 and V is TRBV28, with 8 positions matching TRBD1. Input material: peripheral blood. CDR3 bases: TGTGCCAGCAGCTACCGTATTACAGGGGGTGGTAGCTATGGCTACACCTTC. Its translation is CASSYRITGGGSYGYTF.